What follows describes a single TCR beta chain. Its antigen is unidentified. Positive CCR7 selection of CD45RO-negative cells yielded the naive CD8 cells, and terminally differentiated effector memory CD45RA+ cells were excluded. The data were taken from a study of shared clonotypes between healthy human individuals. Study details: CD4 naive cells filled three plates per donor, CD4 memory three, CD8 naive two and CD8 memory one.

Libraries were prepared by immunoSEQ multiplex PCR; TCRdb keeps only in-frame clonotypes and omits some of them. The table records roughly 1,800,000 clones, roughly 95% of them present only once. Whole-study results and caveats: Represented diversity (both genetic and exposure-history) was limited by the small number of donors. Around 5% of naive CD4 clonotypes were common to several donors. Measured sharing among donors was expected to vary with sequencing depth.

The sample comprised naive CD8+ T cells sorted from blood. The sequence was obtained from a man aged 18 to 35 in good health.

Here the CDR3 reads CASSAGTGTSYEQYF. The CDR3 coding sequence is TGTGCCAGCAGCGCCGGGACAGGGACTTCCTACGAGCAGTACTTC. The chain recombines TRBV11-2 with TRBJ2-7; 9 nucleotides match TRBD1. The length of the CDR3 is 15 residues. Trimming cost V 5 bases and J 1 base; bases outside gene matches: 6. Germline-derived CDR1 and CDR2 are SGHAT and FQNNGV.